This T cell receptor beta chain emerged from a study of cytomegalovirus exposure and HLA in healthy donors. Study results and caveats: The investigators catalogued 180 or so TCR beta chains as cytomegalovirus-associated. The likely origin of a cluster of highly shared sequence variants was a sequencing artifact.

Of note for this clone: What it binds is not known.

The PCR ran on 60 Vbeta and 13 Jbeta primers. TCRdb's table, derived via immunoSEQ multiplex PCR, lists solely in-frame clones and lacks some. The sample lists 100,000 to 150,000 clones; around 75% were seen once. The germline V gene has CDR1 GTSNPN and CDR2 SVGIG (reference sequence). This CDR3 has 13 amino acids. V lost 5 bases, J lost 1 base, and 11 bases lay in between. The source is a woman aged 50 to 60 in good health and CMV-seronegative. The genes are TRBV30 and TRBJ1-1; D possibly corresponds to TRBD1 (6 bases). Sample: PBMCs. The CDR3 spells CAWEPDRNTEAFF. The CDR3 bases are TGTGCCTGGGAGCCGGACAGGAACACTGAAGCTTTCTTT.